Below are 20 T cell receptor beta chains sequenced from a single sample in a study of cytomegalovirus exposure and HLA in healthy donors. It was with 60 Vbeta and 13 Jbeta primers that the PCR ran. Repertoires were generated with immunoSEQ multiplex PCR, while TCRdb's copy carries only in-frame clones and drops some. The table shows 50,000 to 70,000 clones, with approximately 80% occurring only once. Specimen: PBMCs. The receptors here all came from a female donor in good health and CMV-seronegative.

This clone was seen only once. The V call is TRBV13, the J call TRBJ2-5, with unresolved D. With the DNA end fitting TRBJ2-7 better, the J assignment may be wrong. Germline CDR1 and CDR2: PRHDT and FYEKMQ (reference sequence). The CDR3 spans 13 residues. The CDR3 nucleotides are TGTGCCAGCAGCTTAGGGGGCGTCTACGAGCAGTACTTC. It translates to CASSLGGVYEQYF.

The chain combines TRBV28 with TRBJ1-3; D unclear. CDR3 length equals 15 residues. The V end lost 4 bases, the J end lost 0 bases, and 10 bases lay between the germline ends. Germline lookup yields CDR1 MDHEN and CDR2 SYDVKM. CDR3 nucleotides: TGTGCCAGCAGTTCCCCCGGACTCTCTGGAAACACCATATATTTT. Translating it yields CASSSPGLSGNTIYF.

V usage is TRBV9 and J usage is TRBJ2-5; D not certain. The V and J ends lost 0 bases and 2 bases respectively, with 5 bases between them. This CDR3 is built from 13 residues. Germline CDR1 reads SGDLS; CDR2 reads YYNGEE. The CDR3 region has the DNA TGTGCCAGCAGCGTAGCCAGTCAAGAGACCCAGTACTTC. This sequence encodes CASSVASQETQYF.

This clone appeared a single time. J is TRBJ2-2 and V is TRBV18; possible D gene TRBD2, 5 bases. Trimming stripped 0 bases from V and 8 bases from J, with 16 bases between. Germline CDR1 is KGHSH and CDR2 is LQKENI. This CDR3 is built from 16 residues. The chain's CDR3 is CASSPPSLAPPGELFF. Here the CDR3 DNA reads TGTGCCAGCTCACCACCGAGCCTAGCCCCTCCAGGGGAGCTGTTTTTT.

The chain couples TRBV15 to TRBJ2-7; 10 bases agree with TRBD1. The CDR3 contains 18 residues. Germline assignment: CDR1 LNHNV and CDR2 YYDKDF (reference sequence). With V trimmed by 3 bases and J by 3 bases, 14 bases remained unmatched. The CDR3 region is CATSSFGQGDTTNYEQYF. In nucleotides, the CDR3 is TGTGCCACCAGCAGCTTCGGACAGGGGGACACTACGAACTACGAGCAGTACTTC.

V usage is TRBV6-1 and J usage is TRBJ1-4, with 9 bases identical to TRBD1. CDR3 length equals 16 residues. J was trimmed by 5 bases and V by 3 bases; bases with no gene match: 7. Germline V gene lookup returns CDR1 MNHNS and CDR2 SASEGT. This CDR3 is CASSEFLGTGNEKLFF. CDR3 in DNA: TGTGCCAGCAGTGAGTTTTTAGGGACAGGGAATGAAAAACTGTTTTTT.

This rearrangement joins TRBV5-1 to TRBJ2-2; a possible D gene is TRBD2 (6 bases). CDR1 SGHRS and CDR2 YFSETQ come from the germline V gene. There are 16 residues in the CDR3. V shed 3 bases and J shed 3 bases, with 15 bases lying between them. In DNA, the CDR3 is TGCGCCAGCAGCTCGGAATCCGGGAGATACACCGGGGAGCTGTTTTTT. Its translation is CASSSESGRYTGELFF.

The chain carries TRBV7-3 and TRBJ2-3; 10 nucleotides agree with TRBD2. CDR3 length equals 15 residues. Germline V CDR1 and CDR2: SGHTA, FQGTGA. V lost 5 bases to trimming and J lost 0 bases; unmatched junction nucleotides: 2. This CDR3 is CASSNSGGSTDTQYF. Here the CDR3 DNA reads TGTGCCAGCAGCAATAGCGGGGGGAGCACAGATACGCAGTATTTT. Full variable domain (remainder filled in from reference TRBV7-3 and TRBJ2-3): GAGVSQTPSNKVTEKGKYVELRCDPISGHTALYWYRQSLGQGPEFLIYFQGTGAADDSGLPNDRFFAVRPEGSVSTLKIQRTERGDSAVYLCASSNSGGSTDTQYFGPGTRLTVL.

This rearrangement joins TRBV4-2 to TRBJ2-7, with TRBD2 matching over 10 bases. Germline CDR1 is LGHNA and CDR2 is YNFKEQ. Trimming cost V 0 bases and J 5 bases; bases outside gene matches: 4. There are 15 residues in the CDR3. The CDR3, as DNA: TGTGCCAGCAGCCAAGAAGCTAGCGGGAGCGACGAGCAGTACTTC. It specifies CASSQEASGSDEQYF.

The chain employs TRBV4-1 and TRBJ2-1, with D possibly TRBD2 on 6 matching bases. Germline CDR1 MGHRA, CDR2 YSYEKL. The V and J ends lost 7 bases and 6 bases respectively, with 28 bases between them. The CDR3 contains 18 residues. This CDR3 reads CASNEAHYGGAPSNEQFF. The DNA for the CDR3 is TGCGCCAGCAATGAGGCCCACTACGGCGGGGCCCCTAGCAATGAGCAGTTCTTC.

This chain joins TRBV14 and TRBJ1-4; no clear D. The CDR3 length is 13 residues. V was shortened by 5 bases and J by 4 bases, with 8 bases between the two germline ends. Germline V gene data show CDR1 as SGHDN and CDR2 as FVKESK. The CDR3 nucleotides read TGTGCCAGCAGCTCGACGGGTAATGAAAAACTGTTTTTT. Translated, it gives CASSSTGNEKLFF.

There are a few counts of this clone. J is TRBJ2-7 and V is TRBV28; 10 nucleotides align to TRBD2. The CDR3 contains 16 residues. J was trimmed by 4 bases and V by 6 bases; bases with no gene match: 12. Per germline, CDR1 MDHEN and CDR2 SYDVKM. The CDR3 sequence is CASRLAGASSTYEQYF. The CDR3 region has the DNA TGTGCCAGCAGGCTAGCGGGAGCGTCGTCGACTTACGAGCAGTACTTC.

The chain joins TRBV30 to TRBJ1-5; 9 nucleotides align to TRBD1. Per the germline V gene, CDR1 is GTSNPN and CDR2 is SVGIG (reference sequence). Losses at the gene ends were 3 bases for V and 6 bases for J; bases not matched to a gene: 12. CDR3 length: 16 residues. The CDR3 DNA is TGTGCCTGGAGGGATAGGGGACAGGGAATGGTTCAGCCCCAGCATTTT. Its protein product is CAWRDRGQGMVQPQHF. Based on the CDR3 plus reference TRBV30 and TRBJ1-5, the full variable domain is SQTIHQWPATLVQPVGSPLSLECTVEGTSNPNLYWYRQAAGRGLQLLFYSVGIGQISSEVPQNLSASRPQDRQFILSSKKLLLSDSGFYLCAWRDRGQGMVQPQHFGDGTRLSIL.

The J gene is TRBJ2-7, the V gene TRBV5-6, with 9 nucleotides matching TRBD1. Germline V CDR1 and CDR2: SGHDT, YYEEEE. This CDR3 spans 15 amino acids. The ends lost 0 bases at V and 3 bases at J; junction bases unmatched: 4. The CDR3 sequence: CASSLAPGQGYEQYF. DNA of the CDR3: TGTGCCAGCAGCTTGGCCCCGGGACAGGGCTACGAGCAGTACTTC.

The CDR3 protein is CASSLYGRPSEQYF. In DNA, the CDR3 is TGTGCCAGCAGCTTATACGGGAGGCCTTCCGAGCAGTACTTC. The rearrangement uses TRBV7-2 and TRBJ2-7, with 7 bases matching TRBD2. The CDR3 runs 14 residues. Germline CDR1 SGHTA, CDR2 FQGNSA. With 2 bases clipped from V and 6 bases from J, the junction kept 7 bases outside the gene matches.

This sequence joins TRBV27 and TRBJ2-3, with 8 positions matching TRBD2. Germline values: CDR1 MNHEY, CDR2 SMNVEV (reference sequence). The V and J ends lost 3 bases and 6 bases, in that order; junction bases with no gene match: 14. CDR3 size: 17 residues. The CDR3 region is CASSFISAGRASDTQYF. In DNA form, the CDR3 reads TGTGCCAGCAGTTTTATTTCCGCCGGGAGGGCCAGCGATACGCAGTATTTT.

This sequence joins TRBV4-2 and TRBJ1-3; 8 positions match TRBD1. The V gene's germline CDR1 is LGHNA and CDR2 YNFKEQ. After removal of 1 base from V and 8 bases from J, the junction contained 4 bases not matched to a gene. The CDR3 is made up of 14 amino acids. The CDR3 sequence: CASSQGTGRHTIYF. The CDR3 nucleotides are TGTGCCAGCAGCCAAGGGACAGGGCGCCACACCATATATTTT.

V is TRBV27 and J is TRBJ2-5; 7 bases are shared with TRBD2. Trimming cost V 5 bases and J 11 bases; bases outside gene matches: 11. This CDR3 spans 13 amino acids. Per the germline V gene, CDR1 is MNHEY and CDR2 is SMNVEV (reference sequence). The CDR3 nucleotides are TGTGCCAGCAGTAGAACCCGCGGGACTATGCAGTACTTC. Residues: CASSRTRGTMQYF.

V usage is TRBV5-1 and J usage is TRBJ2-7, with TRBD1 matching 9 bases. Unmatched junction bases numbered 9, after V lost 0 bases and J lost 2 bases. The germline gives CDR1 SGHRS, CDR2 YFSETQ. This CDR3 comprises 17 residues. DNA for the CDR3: TGCGCCAGCAGCTTGGGAGTTGTGACAGGGGGAACCTACGAGCAGTACTTC. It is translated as CASSLGVVTGGTYEQYF.

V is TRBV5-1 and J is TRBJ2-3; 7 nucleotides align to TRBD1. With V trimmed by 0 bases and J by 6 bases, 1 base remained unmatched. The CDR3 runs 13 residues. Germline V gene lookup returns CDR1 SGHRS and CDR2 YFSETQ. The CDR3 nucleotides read TGCGCCAGCAGCTTGGCGACAGGGGATACGCAGTATTTT. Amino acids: CASSLATGDTQYF.